Following are 2 T cell receptor beta chains from one sample sequenced in a study of neoadjuvant anti-PD-1 for oral cavity cancer. Some clones are missing from TCRdb's copy, which holds only in-frame ones; the method was immunoSEQ multiplex PCR. The sample lists about 15,000 clones, less than 75% seen once, with around 2% in the top ten. Specimen: PBMCs, collected before nivolumab (anti-PD-1) treatment. The receptors originated from a person aged 35-80 years with oral cavity squamous cell carcinoma.

The CDR3 spells CASNPGSGRAGTGELFF. As DNA, the CDR3 is TGTGCCAGCAACCCGGGAAGCGGGAGGGCTGGTACCGGGGAGCTGTTTTTT. The rearrangement uses TRBV5-5 and TRBJ2-2; TRBD2 matches 10 bases. The junction had 13 bases not matched to a gene; V was cut back by 6 bases and J by 5 bases. Germline-derived CDR1 and CDR2 are SGHKS and YYEKEE (reference sequence). The CDR3 consists of 17 residues.

This chain uses TRBV9 with TRBJ2-2; D unresolved. The CDR3 extends over 14 amino acids. Germline V CDR1 and CDR2: SGDLS, YYNGEE. The V end lost 3 bases, the J end lost 7 bases, and 13 bases lay between the germline ends. In nucleotides, the CDR3 is TGTGCCAGCAGCGCACTTACAGCCGACGGGGAGCTGTTTTTT. Protein product: CASSALTADGELFF.